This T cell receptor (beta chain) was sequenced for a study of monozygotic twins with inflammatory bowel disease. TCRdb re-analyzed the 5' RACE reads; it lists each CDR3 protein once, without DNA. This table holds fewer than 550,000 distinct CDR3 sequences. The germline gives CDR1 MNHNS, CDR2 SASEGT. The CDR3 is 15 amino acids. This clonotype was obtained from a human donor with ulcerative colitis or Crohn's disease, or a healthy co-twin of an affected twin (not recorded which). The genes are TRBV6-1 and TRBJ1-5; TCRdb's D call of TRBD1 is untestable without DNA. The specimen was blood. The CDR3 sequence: CASSGVWDRNQPQHF.